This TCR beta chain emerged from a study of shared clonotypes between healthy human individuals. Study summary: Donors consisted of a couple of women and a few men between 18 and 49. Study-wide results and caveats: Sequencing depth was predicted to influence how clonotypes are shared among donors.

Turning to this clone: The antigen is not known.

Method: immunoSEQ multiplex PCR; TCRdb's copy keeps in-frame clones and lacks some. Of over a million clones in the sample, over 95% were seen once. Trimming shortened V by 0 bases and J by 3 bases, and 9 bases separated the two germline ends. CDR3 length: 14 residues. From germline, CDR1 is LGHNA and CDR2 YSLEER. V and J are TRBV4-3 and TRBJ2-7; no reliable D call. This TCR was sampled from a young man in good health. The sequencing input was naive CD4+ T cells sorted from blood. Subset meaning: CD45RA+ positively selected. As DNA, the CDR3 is TGCGCCAGCAGCCAAGAACAGCTTTACTACGAGCAGTACTTC. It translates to CASSQEQLYYEQYF.